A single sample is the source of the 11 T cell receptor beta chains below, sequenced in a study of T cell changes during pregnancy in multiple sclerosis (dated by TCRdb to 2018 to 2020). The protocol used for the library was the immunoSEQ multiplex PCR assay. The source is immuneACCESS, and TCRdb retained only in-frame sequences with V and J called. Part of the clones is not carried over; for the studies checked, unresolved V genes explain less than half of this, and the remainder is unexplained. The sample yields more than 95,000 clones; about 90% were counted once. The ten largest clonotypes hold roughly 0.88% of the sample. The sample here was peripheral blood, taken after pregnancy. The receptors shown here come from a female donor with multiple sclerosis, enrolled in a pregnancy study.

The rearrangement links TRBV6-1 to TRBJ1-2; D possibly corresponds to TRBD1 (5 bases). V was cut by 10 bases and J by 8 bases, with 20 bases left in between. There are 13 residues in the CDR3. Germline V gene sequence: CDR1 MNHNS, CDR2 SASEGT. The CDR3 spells CATKTGGADGYTF. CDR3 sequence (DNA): TGTGCCACAAAAACCGGGGGTGCGGACGGCTACACCTTC.

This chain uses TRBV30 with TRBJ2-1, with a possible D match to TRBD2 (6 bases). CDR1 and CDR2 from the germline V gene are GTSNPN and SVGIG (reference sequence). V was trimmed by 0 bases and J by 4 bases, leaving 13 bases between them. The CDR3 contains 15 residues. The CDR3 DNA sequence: TGTGCCTGGAGTGTCCGCGGGATGGCTTACAATGAGCAGTTCTTC. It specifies CAWSVRGMAYNEQFF.

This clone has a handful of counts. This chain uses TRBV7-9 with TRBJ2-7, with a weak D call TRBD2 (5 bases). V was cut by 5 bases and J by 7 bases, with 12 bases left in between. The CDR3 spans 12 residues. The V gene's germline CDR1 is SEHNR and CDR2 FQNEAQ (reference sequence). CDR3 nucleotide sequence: TGTGCCAGCAGCCCGGGGTCGACGGAGCAGTACTTC. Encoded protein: CASSPGSTEQYF.

The CDR3 coding sequence is TGTGCCAGCAGCTTAGAGGGGGCAGCCGGGGAGCTGTTTTTT. As protein: CASSLEGAAGELFF. The chain is built from TRBV7-9 and TRBJ2-2; 7 nucleotides align to TRBD1. With 1 base clipped from V and 6 bases from J, the junction kept 2 bases outside the gene matches. Germline CDR1 SEHNR, CDR2 FQNEAQ (reference sequence). The CDR3 contains 14 residues.

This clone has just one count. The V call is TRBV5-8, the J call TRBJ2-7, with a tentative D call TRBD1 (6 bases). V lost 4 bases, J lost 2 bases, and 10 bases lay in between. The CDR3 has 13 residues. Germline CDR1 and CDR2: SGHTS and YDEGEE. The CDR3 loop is CASSTRTAYEQYF. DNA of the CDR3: TGTGCCAGCAGCACCCGGACAGCCTACGAGCAGTACTTC.

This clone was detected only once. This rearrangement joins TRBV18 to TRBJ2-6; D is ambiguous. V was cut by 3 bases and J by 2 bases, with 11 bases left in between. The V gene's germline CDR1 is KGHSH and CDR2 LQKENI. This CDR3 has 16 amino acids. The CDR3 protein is CASSPQVAAGANVLTF. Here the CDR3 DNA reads TGTGCCAGCTCACCCCAGGTCGCAGCTGGGGCCAACGTCCTGACTTTC.

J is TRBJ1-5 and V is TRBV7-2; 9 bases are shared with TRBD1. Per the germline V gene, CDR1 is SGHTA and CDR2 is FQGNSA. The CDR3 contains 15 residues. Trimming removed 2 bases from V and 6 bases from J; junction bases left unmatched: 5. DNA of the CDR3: TGTGCCAGCAGCTTAAGACAGGGGGAAGGTCAGCCCCAGCATTTT. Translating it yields CASSLRQGEGQPQHF.

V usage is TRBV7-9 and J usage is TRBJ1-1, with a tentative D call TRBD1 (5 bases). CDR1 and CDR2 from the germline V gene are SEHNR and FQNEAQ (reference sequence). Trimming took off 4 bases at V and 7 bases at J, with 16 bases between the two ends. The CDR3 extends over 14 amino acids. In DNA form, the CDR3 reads TGTGCCAGCAGCTCAACAGGTGGTTTGAGTGAAGCTTTCTTT. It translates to CASSSTGGLSEAFF.

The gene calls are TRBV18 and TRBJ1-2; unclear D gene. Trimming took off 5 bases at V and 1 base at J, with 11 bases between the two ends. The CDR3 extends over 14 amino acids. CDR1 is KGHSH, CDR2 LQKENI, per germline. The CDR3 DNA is TGTGCCAGCTCAGTCCTCCGGGGTAACTATGGCTACACCTTC. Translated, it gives CASSVLRGNYGYTF. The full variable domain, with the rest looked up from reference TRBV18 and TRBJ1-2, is NAGVMQNPRHLVRRRGQEARLRCSPMKGHSHVYWYRQLPEEGLKFMVYLQKENIIDESGMPKERFSAEFPKEGPSILRIQQVVRGDSAAYFCASSVLRGNYGYTFGSGTRLTVV.

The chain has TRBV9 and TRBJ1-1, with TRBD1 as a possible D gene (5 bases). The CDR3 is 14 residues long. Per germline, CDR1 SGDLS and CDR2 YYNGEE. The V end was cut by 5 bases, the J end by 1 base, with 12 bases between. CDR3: CASSTGVSNTEAFF. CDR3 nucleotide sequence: TGTGCCAGCAGTACAGGCGTATCGAACACTGAAGCTTTCTTT.

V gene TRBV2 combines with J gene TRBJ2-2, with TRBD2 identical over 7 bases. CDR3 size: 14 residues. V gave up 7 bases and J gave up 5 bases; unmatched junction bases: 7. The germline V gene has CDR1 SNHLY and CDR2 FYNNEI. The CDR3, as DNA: TGTGCCAGCAACCTCAAGCGGGGAACCGGGGAGCTGTTTTTT. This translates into CASNLKRGTGELFF.